This entry concerns a single T cell receptor beta chain. The sample is drawn from a study of T cell changes during pregnancy in multiple sclerosis. TCRdb's copy holds only in-frame clones and misses some; the assay was immunoSEQ multiplex PCR. Found here are 30,000 or so clones, roughly 89% of them singletons; the top ten hold roughly 0.79%. CDR1 is SGHAT, CDR2 FQNNGV, per germline. The CDR3 is made up of 14 amino acids. J gave up 7 bases and V 5 bases, and 7 bases lay outside the gene matches. Specimen: CD4+ T cells from peripheral blood mononuclear cells, collected in the second trimester of pregnancy. This sequence originates from a female donor with multiple sclerosis, enrolled in a pregnancy study. The genes are TRBV11-2 and TRBJ1-4; 7 positions agree with TRBD1. The CDR3 sequence: CASSVPGGVEKLFF. CDR3 sequence (DNA): TGTGCCAGCAGCGTACCAGGGGGAGTTGAAAAACTGTTTTTT.